This record looks at one T cell receptor (beta chain) sequence and its context. The data are from a study of blood T cell repertoires in COVID-19. Turning to the study itself: Sites in the United States, Italy and Spain provided acute and convalescent COVID-19 samples. In each case, the material was cDNA or gDNA derived from T cells, B-cell-depleted T cells, or PBMCs.

The protocol was immunoSEQ multiplex PCR, while the TCRdb copy is restricted to in-frame clones and leaves out a portion. The data hold 270,000 or so clones, with roughly 90% observed a single time. CDR1 and CDR2 (germline): SGHRS, YFSETQ. The CDR3 is 19 residues long. The V segment lost 0 bases and the J segment 0 bases; nucleotides outside the gene matches: 10. Material for sequencing was peripheral blood. The chain employs TRBV5-1 and TRBJ2-1; 9 positions agree with TRBD2. This receptor was identified in a woman between 35 and 50 years old who had recovered from COVID-19. Written as DNA, the CDR3 is TGCGCCAGCAGCTTGGCCCGACTAGCGGCCGGAAGCTCCTACAATGAGCAGTTCTTC. Encoded protein: CASSLARLAAGSSYNEQFF.